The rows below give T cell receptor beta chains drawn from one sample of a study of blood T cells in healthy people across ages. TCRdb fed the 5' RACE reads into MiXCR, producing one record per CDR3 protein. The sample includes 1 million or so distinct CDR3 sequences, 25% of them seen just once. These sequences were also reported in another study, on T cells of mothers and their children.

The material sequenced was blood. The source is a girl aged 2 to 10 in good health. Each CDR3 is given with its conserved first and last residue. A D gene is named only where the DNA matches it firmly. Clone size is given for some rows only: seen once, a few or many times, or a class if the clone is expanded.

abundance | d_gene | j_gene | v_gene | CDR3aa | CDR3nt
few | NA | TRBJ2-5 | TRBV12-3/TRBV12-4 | CASRDAGGGETQYF | TGTGCCAGCCGGGATGCAGGAGGCGGAGAGACCCAGTACTTC
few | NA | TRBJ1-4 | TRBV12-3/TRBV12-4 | CASSFLSGVGGKLFF | TGTGCCAGCAGTTTCTTATCCGGGGTCGGTGGAAAACTGTTTTTT
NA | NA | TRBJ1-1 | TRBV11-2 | CASSLVRENTEAFF | TGTGCCAGCAGCTTAGTACGGGAGAACACTGAAGCTTTCTTT
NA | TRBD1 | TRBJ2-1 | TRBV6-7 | CASSLDLKQGPLF | TGTGCCAGCAGCTTAGATCTAAAACAGGGGCCCCTCTTC
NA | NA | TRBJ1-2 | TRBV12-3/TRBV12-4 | CASSLSQGRGYTF | TGTGCCAGCAGTTTGTCCCAGGGTCGGGGCTACACCTTC
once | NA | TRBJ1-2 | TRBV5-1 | CASSLVPAQGYTF | TGCGCCAGCAGCTTGGTGCCGGCCCAGGGCTACACCTTC
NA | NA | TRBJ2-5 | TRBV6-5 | CATLKETQYF | TGTGCCACCCTAAAAGAGACCCAGTACTTC
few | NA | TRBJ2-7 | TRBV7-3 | CASSDGAEQYF | TGTGCCAGCAGTGACGGGGCCGAGCAGTACTTC
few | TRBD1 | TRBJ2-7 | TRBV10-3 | CAIAGGQYEQYF | TGTGCCATCGCAGGGGGACAGTACGAGCAGTACTTC
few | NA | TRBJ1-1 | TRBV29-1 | CSVKGMNTEAFF | TGCAGCGTTAAGGGAATGAACACTGAAGCTTTCTTT
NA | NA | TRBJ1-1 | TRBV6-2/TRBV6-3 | CASRPHLENTEAFF | TGTGCCAGCAGACCCCACCTGGAGAACACTGAAGCTTTCTTT
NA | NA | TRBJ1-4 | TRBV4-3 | CVSSQDVGVDEKLFF | TGCGTCAGCAGCCAAGATGTAGGGGTTGATGAAAAACTGTTTTTT
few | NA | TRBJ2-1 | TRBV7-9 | CASSSPFQNEQFF | TGTGCCAGCAGCTCCCCGTTTCAGAATGAGCAGTTCTTC
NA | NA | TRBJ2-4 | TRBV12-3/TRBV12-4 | CASSSQGFKNIQYF | TGTGCCAGCAGTTCCCAGGGGTTCAAAAACATTCAGTACTTC
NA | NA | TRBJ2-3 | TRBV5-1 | CASSLSETHLDF | TGCGCCAGCAGCTTGTCCGAAACACATCTGGATTTT
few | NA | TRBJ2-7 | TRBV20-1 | CSARTVGGEQYF | TGCAGTGCCCGGACAGTCGGCGGCGAGCAGTACTTC
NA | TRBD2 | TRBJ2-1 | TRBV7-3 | CASSPSGDYSYNEQFF | TGTGCCAGCAGCCCTAGCGGCGATTACTCCTACAATGAGCAGTTCTTC